The clone carrying this T cell receptor beta chain was observed a handful of times. Its target is unknown. A second PCR, run for roughly 7 to 12 cycles, used a sample-barcoded 5' primer plus a J-beta primer mix. TCRdb reprocessed the 5' RACE reads with MiXCR, giving one entry per CDR3 protein. The sample lists about 800,000 distinct CDR3 sequences; more than 20% were seen once. This entry comes from a study of blood T cells in healthy people across ages. Study-wide points: Per million T cells, TCR beta diversity dropped about linearly as age rose.

Germline CDR1 is MGHRA and CDR2 is YSYEKL. Trimming cost V 1 base and J 5 bases, with 8 bases left between them. This CDR3 is 13 amino acids long. These data are also associated with another study on T cells of mothers and their children.

The chain recombines TRBV4-1 with TRBJ1-1, with a possible D match to TRBD1 (5 bases). What was sequenced was blood. This TCR was sampled from a boy aged 5 to 17 in good health. The CDR3 here is CASSQVGPTEAFF. In nucleotides, the CDR3 is TGCGCCAGCAGCCAAGTGGGGCCGACTGAAGCTTTCTTT.